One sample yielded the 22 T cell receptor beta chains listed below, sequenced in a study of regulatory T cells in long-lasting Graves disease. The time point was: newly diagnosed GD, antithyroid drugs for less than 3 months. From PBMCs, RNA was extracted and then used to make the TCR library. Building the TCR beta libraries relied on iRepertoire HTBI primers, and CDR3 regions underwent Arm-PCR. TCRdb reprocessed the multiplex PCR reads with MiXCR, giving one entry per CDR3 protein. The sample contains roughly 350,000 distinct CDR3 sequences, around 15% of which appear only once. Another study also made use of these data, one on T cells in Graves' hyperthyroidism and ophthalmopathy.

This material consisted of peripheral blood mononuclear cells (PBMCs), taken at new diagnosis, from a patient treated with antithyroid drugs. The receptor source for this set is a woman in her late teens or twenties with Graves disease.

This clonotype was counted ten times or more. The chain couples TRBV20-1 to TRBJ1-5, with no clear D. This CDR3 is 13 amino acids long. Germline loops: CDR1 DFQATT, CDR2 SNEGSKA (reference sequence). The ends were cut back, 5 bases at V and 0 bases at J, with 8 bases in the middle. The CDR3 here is CSAASGSNQPQHF. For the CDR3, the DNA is TGCAGTGCTGCCAGCGGTAGCAATCAGCCCCAGCATTTT.

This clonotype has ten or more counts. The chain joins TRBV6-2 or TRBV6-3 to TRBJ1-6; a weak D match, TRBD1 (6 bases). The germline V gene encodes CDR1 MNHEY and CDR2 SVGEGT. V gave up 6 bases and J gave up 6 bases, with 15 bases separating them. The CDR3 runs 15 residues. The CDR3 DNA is TGTGCCAGCAGCACCGGGGGGGCCCGTAATTCACCCCTCCACTTT. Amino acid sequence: CASSTGGARNSPLHF.

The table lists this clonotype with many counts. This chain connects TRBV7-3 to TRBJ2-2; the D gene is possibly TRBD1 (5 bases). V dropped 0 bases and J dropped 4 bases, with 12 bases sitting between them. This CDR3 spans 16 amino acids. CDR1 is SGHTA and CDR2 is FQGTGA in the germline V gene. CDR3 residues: CASSLTGAISTGELFF. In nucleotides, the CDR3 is TGTGCCAGCAGCTTAACAGGGGCCATCTCCACCGGGGAGCTGTTTTTT.

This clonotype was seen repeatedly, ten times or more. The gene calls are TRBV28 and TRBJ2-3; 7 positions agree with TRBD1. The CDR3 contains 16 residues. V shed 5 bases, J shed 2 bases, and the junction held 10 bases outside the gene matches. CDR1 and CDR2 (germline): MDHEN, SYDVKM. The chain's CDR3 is CASSDRERSYTDTQYF. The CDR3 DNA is TGTGCCAGCAGTGACAGGGAAAGGAGCTACACAGATACGCAGTATTTT. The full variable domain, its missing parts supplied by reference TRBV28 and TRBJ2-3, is DVKVTQSSRYLVKRTGEKVFLECVQDMDHENMFWYRQDPGLGLRLIYFSYDVKMKEKGDIPEGYSVSREKKERFSLILESASTNQTSMYLCASSDRERSYTDTQYFGPGTRLTVL.

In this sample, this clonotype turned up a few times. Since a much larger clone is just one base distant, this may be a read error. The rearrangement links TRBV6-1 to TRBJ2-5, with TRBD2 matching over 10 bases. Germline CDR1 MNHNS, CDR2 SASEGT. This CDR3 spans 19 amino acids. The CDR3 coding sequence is TGTGCCAGCAGTGTTCGCCCGGGGGGTAGCGGGGGGTCACAAGGGACCCAGTACTTC. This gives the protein CASSVRPGGSGGSQGTQYF.

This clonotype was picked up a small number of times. CDR3: CASSPPNGRANVLTF. The CDR3 DNA reads TGCGCCAGCAGCCCCCCAAACGGCAGGGCCAACGTCCTGACTTTC. The chain couples TRBV5-1 to TRBJ2-6; D remains unclear. There are 15 residues in the CDR3. V was clipped by 4 bases and J by 5 bases, with 13 bases between them. Germline CDR1 is SGHRS and CDR2 is YFSETQ.

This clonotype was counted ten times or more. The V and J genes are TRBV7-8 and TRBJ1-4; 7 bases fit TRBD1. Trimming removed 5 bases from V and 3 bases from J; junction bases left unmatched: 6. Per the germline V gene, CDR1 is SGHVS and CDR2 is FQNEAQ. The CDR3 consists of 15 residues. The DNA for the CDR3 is TGTGCCAGCAGCCCCACAGGGGATTCTAATGAAAAACTGTTTTTT. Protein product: CASSPTGDSNEKLFF.

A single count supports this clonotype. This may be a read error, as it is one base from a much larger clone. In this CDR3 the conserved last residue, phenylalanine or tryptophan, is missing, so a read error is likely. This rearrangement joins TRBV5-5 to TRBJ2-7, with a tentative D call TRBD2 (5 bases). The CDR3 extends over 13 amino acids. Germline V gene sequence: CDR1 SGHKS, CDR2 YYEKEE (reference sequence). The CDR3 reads CATSDGNSYEQYL. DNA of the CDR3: TGCGCCACCTCGGACGGGAACTCCTACGAGCAGTACCTC.

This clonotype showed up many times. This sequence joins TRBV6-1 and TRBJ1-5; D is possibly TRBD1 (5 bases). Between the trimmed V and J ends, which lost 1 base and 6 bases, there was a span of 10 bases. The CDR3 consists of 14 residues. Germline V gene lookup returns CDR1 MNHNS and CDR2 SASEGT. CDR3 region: CASSEGQGGQPQHF. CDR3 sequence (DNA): TGTGCCAGCAGTGAAGGTCAGGGCGGTCAGCCCCAGCATTTT.

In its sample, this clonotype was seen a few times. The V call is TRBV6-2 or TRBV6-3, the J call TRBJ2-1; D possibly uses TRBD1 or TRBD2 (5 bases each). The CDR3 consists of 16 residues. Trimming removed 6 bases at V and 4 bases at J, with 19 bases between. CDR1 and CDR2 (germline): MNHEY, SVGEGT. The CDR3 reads CASSHRGQGVYNEQFF. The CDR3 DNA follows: TGTGCCAGCAGCCACCGGGGTCAAGGGGTTTACAATGAGCAGTTCTTC.

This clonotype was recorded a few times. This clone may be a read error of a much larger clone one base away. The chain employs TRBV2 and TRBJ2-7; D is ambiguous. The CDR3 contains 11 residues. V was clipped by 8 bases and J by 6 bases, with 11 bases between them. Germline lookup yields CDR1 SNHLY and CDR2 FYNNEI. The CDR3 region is CASGISREQYF. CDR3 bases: TGTGCCAGCGGGATTAGCCGCGAGCAGTACTTC.

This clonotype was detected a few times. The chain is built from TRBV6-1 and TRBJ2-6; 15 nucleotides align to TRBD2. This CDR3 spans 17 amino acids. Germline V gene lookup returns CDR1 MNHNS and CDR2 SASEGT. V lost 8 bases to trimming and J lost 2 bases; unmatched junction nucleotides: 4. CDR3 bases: TGTGCCAGCGCCAGGACTAGCGGGGGGGCTGGGGCCAACGTCCTGACTTTC. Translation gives CASARTSGGAGANVLTF.

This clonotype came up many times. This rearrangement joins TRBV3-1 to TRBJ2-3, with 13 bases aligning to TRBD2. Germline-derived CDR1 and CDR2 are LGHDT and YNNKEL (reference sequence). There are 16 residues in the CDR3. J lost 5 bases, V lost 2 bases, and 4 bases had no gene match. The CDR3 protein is CASSQKLAGGLDTQYF. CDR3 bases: TGTGCCAGCAGCCAAAAACTAGCGGGGGGGCTAGATACGCAGTATTTT.

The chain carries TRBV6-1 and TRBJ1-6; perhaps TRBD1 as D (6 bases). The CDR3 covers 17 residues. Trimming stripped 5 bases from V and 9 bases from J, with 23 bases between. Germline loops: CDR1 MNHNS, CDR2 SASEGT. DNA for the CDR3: TGTGCCAGCAGTCCTATGACAGGCTCCACCGGTAGTTCACCCCTCCACTTT. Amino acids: CASSPMTGSTGSSPLHF.

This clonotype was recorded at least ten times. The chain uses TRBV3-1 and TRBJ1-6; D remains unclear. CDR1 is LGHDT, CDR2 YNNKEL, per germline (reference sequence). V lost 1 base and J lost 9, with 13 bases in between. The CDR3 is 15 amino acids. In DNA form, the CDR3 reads TGTGCCAGCAGCCAAGCTACAGATCTGTTTTCACCCCTCCACTTT. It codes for CASSQATDLFSPLHF.

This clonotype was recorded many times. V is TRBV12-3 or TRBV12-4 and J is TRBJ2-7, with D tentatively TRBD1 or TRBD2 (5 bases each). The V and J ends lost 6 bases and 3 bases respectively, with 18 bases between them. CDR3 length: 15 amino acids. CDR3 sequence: CASSPPLGRHYEQYF. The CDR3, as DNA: TGTGCCAGCAGCCCCCCTCTGGGACGACACTACGAGCAGTACTTC.

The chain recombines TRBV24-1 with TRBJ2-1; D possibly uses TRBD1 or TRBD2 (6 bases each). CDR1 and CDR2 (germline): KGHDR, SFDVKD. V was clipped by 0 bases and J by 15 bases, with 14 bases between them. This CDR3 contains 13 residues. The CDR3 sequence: CATSDLWGAELFF. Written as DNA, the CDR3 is TGTGCCACCAGTGATTTGTGGGGGGCCGAACTGTTCTTC.

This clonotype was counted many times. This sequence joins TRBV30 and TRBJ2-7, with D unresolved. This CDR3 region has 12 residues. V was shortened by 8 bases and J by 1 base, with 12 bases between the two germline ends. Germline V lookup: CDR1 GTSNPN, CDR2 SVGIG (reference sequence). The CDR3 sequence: CAGQDSSYEQYF. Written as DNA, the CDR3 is TGTGCCGGGCAGGATTCTTCCTACGAGCAGTACTTC. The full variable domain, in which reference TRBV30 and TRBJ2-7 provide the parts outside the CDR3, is SQTIHQWPATLVQPVGSPLSLECTVEGTSNPNLYWYRQAAGRGLQLLFYSVGIGQISSEVPQNLSASRPQDRQFILSSKKLLLSDSGFYLCAGQDSSYEQYFGPGTRLTVT.

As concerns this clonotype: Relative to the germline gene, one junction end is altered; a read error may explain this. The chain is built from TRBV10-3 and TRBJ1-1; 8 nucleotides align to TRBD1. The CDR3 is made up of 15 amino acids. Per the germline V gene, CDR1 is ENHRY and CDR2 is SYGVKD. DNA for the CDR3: TGTGCCAGCAGTCGGAGGAGACAGGGGACCACTGAAGCTTTCTTT. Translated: CASSRRRQGTTEAFF.

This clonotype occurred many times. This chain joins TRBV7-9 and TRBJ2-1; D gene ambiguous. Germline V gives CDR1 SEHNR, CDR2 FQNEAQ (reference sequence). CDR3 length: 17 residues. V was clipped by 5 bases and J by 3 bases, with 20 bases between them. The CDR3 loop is CASSQISTIGRYNEQFF. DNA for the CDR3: TGTGCCAGCAGCCAGATCTCGACGATCGGACGCTACAATGAGCAGTTCTTC.

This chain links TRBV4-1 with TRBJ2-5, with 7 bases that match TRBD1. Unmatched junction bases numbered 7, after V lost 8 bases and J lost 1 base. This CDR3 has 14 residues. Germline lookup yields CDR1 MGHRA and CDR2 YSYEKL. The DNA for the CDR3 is TGCGCCAGCCGACCCGCAGGGGGCCAAGAGACCCAGTACTTC. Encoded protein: CASRPAGGQETQYF.

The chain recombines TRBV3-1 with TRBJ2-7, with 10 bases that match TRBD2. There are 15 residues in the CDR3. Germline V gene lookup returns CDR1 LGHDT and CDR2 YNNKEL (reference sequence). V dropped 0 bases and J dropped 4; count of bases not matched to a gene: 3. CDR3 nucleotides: TGTGCCAGCAGCCAAGATTTGGGACTAGCGTACGAGCAGTACTTC. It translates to CASSQDLGLAYEQYF.